Sequencing of this TCR beta chain was carried out in a study of CXCR3-negative and CXCR3-positive naive CD8 T cells. For the study at large: Collectively, the libraries yielded roughly 140 million TRB reads in total, at about 1.5 +/- 0.3 million per library.

Study findings and constraints: CXCR3-positive naive cells had TRB CDR3s that were more hydrophobic than CXCR3-negative naive cells had. Naive subsets displayed similar surface CD5, and TCR strength was inferred from TRB CDR3 properties.

A word on this clonotype: Its antigen remains unknown.

The length of the CDR3 is 14 residues. Libraries were UMI-labeled 5' RACE TRB cDNA. TCRdb reprocessed the 5' RACE reads and keeps a single row for each CDR3 protein, giving no DNA. The sample spans approximately 88,000 distinct CDR3 sequences; the ten largest clones claim almost 0.55%. Triplicate sorts of around 300,000 cells per CD8+ subset. What was sequenced was naive CXCR3+ CD8+ T cells from blood. As to subset: CD45RO-CCR7+CD27+CD95- naive CD8+ T cells expressing CXCR3 (TNR3+). This receptor was identified in a human donor in good health. Some clones in this sample may be carry-over from other donors' samples. V and J are TRBV12-3 or TRBV12-4 and TRBJ1-5; lacking DNA, the TRBD1 call made by TCRdb goes unchecked. CDR3 region: CASSHQGGHQPQHF.